The source of this T cell receptor beta chain is a study of T cell changes during pregnancy in multiple sclerosis. Here immunoSEQ multiplex PCR was the method, and the copy in TCRdb shows in-frame clones only, minus some. Here the sample spans tens of thousands of clones, roughly 92% being singletons. This clone has a single count. The J segment lost 4 bases and the V segment lost 2 bases, leaving 6 bases of the junction unmatched. The CDR3 loop spans 15 amino acids. Germline CDR1 is MNHNY and CDR2 is SVGAGI (reference sequence). The chain combines TRBV6-6 with TRBJ1-1, with 8 bases lining up with TRBD1. The sequences come from peripheral blood, collected in the second trimester of pregnancy. The TCR was taken from a female donor with multiple sclerosis, enrolled in a pregnancy study. This CDR3 is CASSYAGQASTEAFF. The DNA of the CDR3 is TGTGCCAGCAGTTACGCGGGACAGGCTAGCACTGAAGCTTTCTTT.